The 11 T cell receptor beta chains below come from one sample, sequenced in a study of blood T cell repertoires in COVID-19. The table came from immunoSEQ multiplex PCR; TCRdb's copy has only in-frame clones and leaves some out. This sample has some 320,000 clones; 90% occur once, and the top ten carry roughly 2.6%. The sequenced sample was PBMCs or T cells enriched from blood (not recorded which). The receptors here all came from a man in his 60s who had recovered from COVID-19.

J is TRBJ1-6 and V is TRBV6-4; maybe TRBD1 (6 bases). V lost 6 bases and J 10 bases, leaving 22 bases between the germline ends. Germline CDR1 and CDR2: MRHNA and SNTAGT. The CDR3 consists of 16 residues. CDR3 nucleotide sequence: TGTGCCAGCAGACCCCGACAGGATACAAACCAATCACCCCTCCACTTT. Translation gives CASRPRQDTNQSPLHF.

The chain employs TRBV11-1 and TRBJ2-7, with TRBD2 matching 7 bases. Germline trimming cut 5 bases from V and 1 base from J; bases unmatched to any gene: 8. Looked up from germline, CDR1 is SGHAT and CDR2 is FQDESV (reference sequence). The CDR3 has 15 amino acids. CDR3 DNA: TGTGCCAGCAGCCCCCGAGGGAGGGAATCCTACGAGCAGTACTTC. This encodes CASSPRGRESYEQYF.

The V call is TRBV4-1, the J call TRBJ2-1, with D perhaps matching TRBD2 (5 bases). Germline CDR1 is MGHRA and CDR2 is YSYEKL. The CDR3 is 15 residues long. V dropped 1 base and J dropped 6 bases, with 13 bases sitting between them. This CDR3 reads CASSQGLPDINEQFF. CDR3 nucleotides: TGCGCCAGCAGCCAAGGACTACCAGATATCAATGAGCAGTTCTTC.

This chain joins TRBV24-1 and TRBJ2-3; D gene unclear. With 4 bases removed from V and 1 base from J, the gap between germline ends came to 2 bases. The CDR3 runs 12 residues. Looked up from germline, CDR1 is KGHDR and CDR2 is SFDVKD. CDR3 sequence: CATSDGTDTQYF. The CDR3 DNA reads as TGTGCCACCAGTGACGGCACAGATACGCAGTATTTT.

This clone was counted a few times. V is TRBV5-1 and J is TRBJ2-1; D unresolved. The CDR3 runs to 12 residues. Germline CDR1 reads SGHRS; CDR2 reads YFSETQ. Trimming removed 4 bases at V and 7 bases at J, with 9 bases between. The CDR3 nucleotides are TGCGCCAGCAGCCCTGGAGCAAATGAGCAGTTCTTC. This translates into CASSPGANEQFF.

The CDR3 region is CASSDLRDRVYGYTF. CDR3 DNA sequence: TGTGCCAGCAGTGACCTGAGGGACAGGGTCTATGGCTACACCTTC. The rearrangement uses TRBV25-1 and TRBJ1-2, with 9 bases fitting TRBD1. CDR3 length: 15 amino acids. Germline lookup yields CDR1 MGHDK and CDR2 SYGVNS. Unmatched junction bases numbered 6, after V lost 3 bases and J lost 4 bases.

This chain links TRBV6-2 or TRBV6-3 with TRBJ2-1; 12 bases line up with TRBD1. The V segment lost 4 bases and the J segment 7 bases; nucleotides outside the gene matches: 8. This CDR3 has 16 residues. CDR1 and CDR2 (germline): MNHEY, SVGEGT. This chain's CDR3 is CASSSTGQGARNEQFF. The CDR3 coding sequence is TGTGCCAGCAGTTCAACGGGACAGGGGGCGCGGAATGAGCAGTTCTTC.

J is TRBJ1-2 and V is TRBV7-2, with a weak D call TRBD1 (5 bases). CDR3 length equals 18 residues. The germline CDR1 and CDR2 sequences are SGHTA and FQGNSA. Trimming left V 1 base short and J 6 bases short, with 24 bases between. CDR3: CASSLVRYLRGDSHGYTF. The CDR3 nucleotides are TGTGCCAGCAGCTTAGTGCGGTATTTGAGAGGGGACTCGCATGGCTACACCTTC.

This chain joins TRBV6-1 and TRBJ2-2; D unresolved. V was clipped by 1 base and J by 3 bases, with 6 bases between them. The CDR3 totals 14 residues. Germline-derived CDR1 and CDR2 are MNHNS and SASEGT. The CDR3 is CASSEDRYTGELFF. CDR3 DNA sequence: TGTGCCAGCAGTGAAGACAGATACACCGGGGAGCTGTTTTTT.

This chain joins TRBV4-3 and TRBJ1-4, with 9 positions matching TRBD1. CDR1 LGHNA and CDR2 YSLEER come from the germline V gene. The CDR3 totals 16 residues. J was trimmed by 7 bases and V by 0 bases; bases with no gene match: 6. The CDR3 loop is CASSQESGTGSEKLFF. The CDR3 nucleotides are TGCGCCAGCAGCCAAGAATCCGGGACAGGGAGTGAAAAACTGTTTTTT.

The rearrangement uses TRBV15 and TRBJ1-3; unclear D gene. This CDR3 comprises 13 residues. V was shortened by 8 bases and J by 0 bases, with 8 bases between the two germline ends. Germline V gene sequence: CDR1 LNHNV, CDR2 YYDKDF (reference sequence). The CDR3 region has the DNA TGTGCCACCGGTCTAAGCTCTGGAAACACCATATATTTT. Translated, it gives CATGLSSGNTIYF.